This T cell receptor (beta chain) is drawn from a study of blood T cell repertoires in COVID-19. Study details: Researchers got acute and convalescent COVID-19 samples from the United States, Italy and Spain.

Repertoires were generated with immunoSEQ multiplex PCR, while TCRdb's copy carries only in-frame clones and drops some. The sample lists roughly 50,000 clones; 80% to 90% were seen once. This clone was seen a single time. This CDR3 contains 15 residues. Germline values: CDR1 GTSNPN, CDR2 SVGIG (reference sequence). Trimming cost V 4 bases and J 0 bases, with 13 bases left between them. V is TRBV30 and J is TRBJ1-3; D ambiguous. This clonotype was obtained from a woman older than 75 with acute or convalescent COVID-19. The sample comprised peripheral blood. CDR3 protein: CAWNSHQNSGNTIYF. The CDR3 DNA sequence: TGTGCCTGGAATAGTCACCAAAACTCTGGAAACACCATATATTTT.